The source of this T cell receptor (beta chain) is a study of tumor-infiltrating lymphocytes in primary liver carcinoma. Study-wide background: Donors underwent surgery for histopathologically diagnosed primary liver carcinoma. Findings of the study overall: Samples, which were bulk and unsorted, did not allow CD4+ and CD8+ repertoires to be compared. Tumor samples exhibited a significantly greater top-250-clone fraction than blood samples (p = 0.039). Whereas tumor region pairs overlapped more, tumor-adjacent and tumor-blood pairs overlapped less.

Blood RNA originated from unsorted whole blood, with germline DNA additionally extracted. Production of TCR beta cDNA used about 500 ng total RNA together with a constant-region primer. Modified slightly, ARM-PCR produced TCR beta libraries over three nested multiplex PCR rounds. Two initial PCR rounds of about 11 cycles each paired TRBV1-TRBV30 forward primers with a C-beta reverse primer. TCRdb reprocessed the multiplex PCR reads with MiXCR, giving one entry per CDR3 protein. The sample lists approximately 330,000 distinct CDR3 sequences; almost 65% were seen once. This CDR3 spans 13 amino acids. V was pared by 0 bases and J by 10 bases, with 12 bases between. Per germline, CDR1 MNHEY and CDR2 SVGAGI. As to this clonotype: What it binds is unknown. This clone may be a read error of a much larger clone one base away. The missing conserved phenylalanine or tryptophan at the end of this CDR3 makes a read error likely.

This clonotype was obtained from a man between 40 and 49 years old with primary liver carcinoma and hepatitis B virus infection. The chain employs TRBV6-5 and TRBJ1-2; D gene unclear. Sequencing was performed on peripheral blood. As DNA, the CDR3 is TGTGCCAGCAGTTACTCTCCGGTCCACCACTACACCATC. This translates into CASSYSPVHHYTI.